A selection of T cell receptor beta chains follows, all from one sample in a study of cytomegalovirus exposure and HLA in healthy donors. Sequenced by immunoSEQ multiplex PCR; TCRdb stores in-frame clones only, minus some. The sample lists about 260,000 clones, around 91% seen once, with 2.5% to 3.5% in the top ten. The sequenced material came from PBMCs. The receptor source for this set is a woman in her 30s in good health and CMV-seronegative. Each CDR3 is given with its conserved first and last residue. Each record gives: clone size, D gene, J gene, V gene, CDR3 protein, CDR3 DNA. D genes are given only for firm matches. Where a row states a size, it is once, few, many or the class of an expanded clone; other rows omit it.

-,TRBD1,TRBJ1-2,TRBV6-5,CASMGTGKLYGYTF,TGTGCCAGCATGGGGACAGGGAAGCTCTATGGCTACACCTTC
-,TRBD1,TRBJ1-5,TRBV19,CASSLRTGGGQPQHF,TGTGCCAGTAGTTTACGGACAGGGGGTGGGCAGCCCCAGCATTTT
-,-,TRBJ2-3,TRBV6-5,CASSFPGADTQYF,TGTGCCAGCAGTTTTCCGGGGGCAGATACGCAGTATTTT
-,-,TRBJ2-3,TRBV9,CASSQSGARTHTQYF,TGTGCCAGCAGCCAATCCGGGGCTCGCACACATACGCAGTATTTT
-,-,TRBJ2-5,TRBV7-2,CASSLLGRVQETQYF,TGTGCCAGCAGCTTACTTGGCAGGGTCCAAGAGACCCAGTACTTC
-,-,TRBJ2-1,TRBV9,CASSGSDVSSYNEQFF,TGTGCCAGCAGCGGATCCGACGTAAGCTCCTACAATGAGCAGTTCTTC
-,-,TRBJ1-2,TRBV29-1,CSVFTGFSYGYTF,TGCAGCGTTTTCACGGGCTTTAGCTATGGCTACACCTTC
-,-,TRBJ2-1,TRBV25-1,CASSEGRGYNEQFF,TGTGCCAGCAGTGAAGGGCGGGGATACAATGAGCAGTTCTTC
-,-,TRBJ2-7,TRBV7-9,CASSPTRDEQYF,TGTGCCAGCAGCCCTACGAGGGACGAGCAGTACTTC
-,TRBD2,TRBJ2-1,TRBV29-1,CSVGLAGGYNEQFF,TGCAGCGTTGGTTTAGCGGGTGGATACAATGAGCAGTTCTTC
-,TRBD2,TRBJ2-1,TRBV7-2,CASSFGLAGAPEQFF,TGTGCCAGCAGCTTCGGACTAGCGGGAGCTCCTGAGCAGTTCTTC
once,TRBD1,TRBJ2-1,TRBV9,CASSAGTGFTEQFF,TGTGCCAGCAGCGCCGGGACAGGGTTCACTGAGCAGTTCTTC
-,-,TRBJ2-7,TRBV5-1,CASSLGIGNEQYF,TGCGCCAGCAGCTTGGGAATAGGGAACGAGCAGTACTTC
-,TRBD2,TRBJ2-7,TRBV7-9,CASSLSLADNSYEQYF,TGTGCCAGCAGCTTAAGCCTAGCGGACAACTCCTACGAGCAGTACTTC
-,TRBD2,TRBJ2-1,TRBV9,CASSVGTGTKSNEQFF,TGTGCCAGCAGCGTAGGAACCGGGACTAAATCCAATGAGCAGTTCTTC
-,TRBD2,TRBJ2-7,TRBV6-6,CASTIGLAGDRYEQYF,TGTGCCAGCACCATCGGACTAGCGGGAGATCGGTACGAGCAGTACTTC